The following is a T cell receptor beta chain sequence with its context. Its antigen is currently unknown. Profiled with immunoSEQ multiplex PCR; TCRdb holds only in-frame clones, not every one. The data contain about 71,000 clones, about 84% of them singletons. This specimen belongs to a study of OX40 agonist ivuxolimab in advanced cancers. Study overall: Patients were dosed with the agonistic anti-OX40 (CD134) antibody ivuxolimab. Ivuxolimab, which patients received intravenously every 2 weeks, was dosed at 0.01 to 10 mg/kg.

This CDR3 region has 15 residues. The V gene's germline CDR1 is SGHNT and CDR2 YYREEE (reference sequence). After removal of 1 base from V and 9 bases from J, the junction contained 8 bases not matched to a gene. General study points: Circulating CD4+ and CD8+ T cells showed clonal expansion by week 6 at 0.1 to 3.0 mg/kg. The work left the antigen specificity of expanded peripheral T cells undetermined.

Sequences were derived from CD4+ or CD8+ T cells sorted from blood, sampled in a trial of the OX40 agonist ivuxolimab. The receptor's source is an adult with an advanced solid tumor such as melanoma, head and neck, liver or kidney cancer. The chain uses TRBV5-4 and TRBJ2-1; TRBD2 aligns across 9 bases. CDR3: CASSLSRGRAGEQFF. The CDR3 region has the DNA TGTGCCAGCAGCTTGTCTCGCGGGAGGGCCGGTGAGCAGTTCTTC.